These 15 T cell receptor beta chains came from one sample sequenced in a study of blood T cell repertoires in COVID-19. Assay: immunoSEQ multiplex PCR; the TCRdb copy retains only in-frame clones and omits some. The data contain 130,000 to 150,000 clones, 79% of them seen just once; the ten biggest clones take up over 8.5%. The sample was peripheral blood. The source of these receptors is a man over 45 with active or convalescent COVID-19.

This sequence joins TRBV10-2 and TRBJ1-1; 9 bases align to TRBD1. J was trimmed by 5 bases and V by 4 bases; bases with no gene match: 5. The CDR3 extends over 14 amino acids. CDR1 and CDR2 (germline): WSHSY, SAAADI. DNA for the CDR3: TGCGCCAGCAGTGGGGGACAGGGAGGGACTGAAGCTTTCTTT. Translated, it gives CASSGGQGGTEAFF.

The sample holds one count of this clone. The rearrangement uses TRBV19 and TRBJ2-7; D gene ambiguous. The V gene lost 5 bases and the J gene lost 3 bases, with 8 bases spanning the gap. Germline-derived CDR1 and CDR2 are LNHDA and SQIVND (reference sequence). The CDR3 length is 12 residues. CDR3 in DNA: TGTGCCAGTAGTCCGGTTGGCTACGAGCAGTACTTC. Translation gives CASSPVGYEQYF.

The chain carries TRBV11-3 and TRBJ2-1; tentative D call: TRBD2 (5 bases). This CDR3 has 15 residues. V lost 4 bases and J lost 0, with 10 bases in between. Per the germline V gene, CDR1 is SGHNT and CDR2 is YENEEA. CDR3 region: CASSSSPSSYNEQFF. CDR3 in DNA: TGTGCCAGCAGCTCTAGCCCTAGCTCCTACAATGAGCAGTTCTTC.

The V and J genes are TRBV11-2 and TRBJ2-7; possibly TRBD2 for D (6 bases). Germline V gene sequence: CDR1 SGHAT, CDR2 FQNNGV. This CDR3 is built from 17 residues. The germline V and J ends were trimmed by 6 bases and 0 bases, with 21 bases remaining between them. As DNA, the CDR3 is TGTGCCAGCAGGCCCCTGCTAGCGTATAGGAGCTCCTACGAGCAGTACTTC. Protein product: CASRPLLAYRSSYEQYF.

The rearrangement joins TRBV3-1 (or the pseudogene TRBV3-2) to TRBJ2-1; D not resolved. V was cut by 4 bases and J by 10 bases, with 11 bases left in between. Germline loops: CDR1 LGHDT, CDR2 YNNKEL (reference sequence). This CDR3 is built from 12 residues. Here the CDR3 DNA reads TGTGCCAGCAGCCTAGTGTTTAGCGAGCAGTTCTTC. Protein product: CASSLVFSEQFF.

The gene calls are TRBV5-4 and TRBJ1-1; D is unresolved. This CDR3 spans 12 amino acids. Per germline, CDR1 SGHNT and CDR2 YYREEE (reference sequence). V was cut by 4 bases and J by 4 bases, with 8 bases left in between. In DNA, the CDR3 is TGTGCCAGCAGCACACCTCTCACTGAAGCTTTCTTT. It is translated as CASSTPLTEAFF.

There are a few counts of this clone. The rearrangement joins TRBV28 to TRBJ1-1, with a tentative D call TRBD1 (5 bases). The germline V gene has CDR1 MDHEN and CDR2 SYDVKM. This CDR3 region has 16 residues. V shed 3 bases and J shed 7 bases, with 21 bases lying between them. CDR3 bases: TGTGCCAGCAGTTTGCAGGGTCGGGTTTCGGTGGGTGAAGCTTTCTTT. Its protein is CASSLQGRVSVGEAFF.

J is TRBJ2-7 and V is TRBV18; 10 bases are a match to TRBD2. Germline V CDR1 and CDR2: KGHSH, LQKENI. This CDR3 comprises 15 residues. Unmatched junction bases numbered 6, after V lost 2 bases and J lost 5 bases. CDR3 sequence reads: CASSPSSGSIDEQYF. CDR3 nucleotides: TGTGCCAGCTCACCATCTAGCGGGAGCATCGACGAGCAGTACTTC.

There are a few counts of this clone. The sample contains more than one DNA sequence encoding this CDR3. The rearrangement links TRBV7-9 to TRBJ2-1, with D possibly being TRBD2 (5 bases). Per the germline V gene, CDR1 is SEHNR and CDR2 is FQNEAQ (reference sequence). V shed 0 bases and J shed 7 bases, with 10 bases lying between them. The length of the CDR3 is 14 residues. The DNA for the CDR3 is TGTGCCAGCAGCTTAGCACAAGGGAGAAATGAGCAGTTCTTC. This translates into CASSLAQGRNEQFF.

This chain uses TRBV5-1 with TRBJ2-7; D is possibly TRBD1 (5 bases). V dropped 5 bases and J dropped 6 bases, with 21 bases sitting between them. CDR3 length: 15 amino acids. CDR1 and CDR2 (germline): SGHRS, YFSETQ. CDR3: CASRINWGAPTEQYF. The CDR3 nucleotides are TGCGCCAGCAGAATCAACTGGGGCGCCCCTACCGAGCAGTACTTC.

The chain recombines TRBV6-5 with TRBJ2-7; no firm D call. The CDR3 totals 11 residues. V lost 2 bases and J lost 5, with 4 bases in between. Germline V gene sequence: CDR1 MNHEY, CDR2 SVGAGI. CDR3 loop: CASSYRDEQYF. The CDR3 DNA is TGTGCCAGCAGTTACCGGGACGAGCAGTACTTC.

The chain has TRBV10-2 and TRBJ1-4; no definite D call. The V end was cut by 3 bases, the J end by 12 bases, with 8 bases between. The CDR3 loop spans 11 amino acids. Looked up from germline, CDR1 is WSHSY and CDR2 is SAAADI. The CDR3 loop is CASSDNMELFF. The CDR3 region has the DNA TGCGCCAGCAGTGATAACATGGAACTGTTTTTT.

The chain links TRBV19 to TRBJ2-5; unclear D gene. V lost 3 bases and J lost 1, with 18 bases in between. This CDR3 comprises 17 residues. CDR1 LNHDA and CDR2 SQIVND come from the germline V gene (reference sequence). This chain's CDR3 is CASSIAHGGGAQETQYF. The DNA of the CDR3 is TGTGCCAGTAGTATTGCCCACGGTGGCGGCGCCCAAGAGACCCAGTACTTC.

This sequence joins TRBV6-2 or TRBV6-3 and TRBJ2-5; 10 bases are shared with TRBD1. Losses at the gene ends were 7 bases for V and 5 bases for J; bases not matched to a gene: 10. The CDR3 loop spans 15 amino acids. The germline CDR1 and CDR2 sequences are MNHEY and SVGEGT. CDR3 in DNA: TGTGCCAGCACCCCGACAGGGGGCGGGACGGAGACCCAGTACTTC. Amino acid sequence: CASTPTGGGTETQYF.

The V gene is TRBV6-2 or TRBV6-3, the J gene TRBJ2-2; possible D gene TRBD2, 5 bases. This CDR3 contains 14 residues. Per germline, CDR1 MNHEY and CDR2 SVGEGT. Trimming took 3 bases from V and 3 from J, leaving 8 bases between them. The CDR3 is CASSYVRDTGELFF. The CDR3 nucleotides are TGTGCCAGCAGTTATGTGAGGGACACCGGGGAGCTGTTTTTT.